The sequence of this T cell receptor beta chain was determined in a study of blood T cells in healthy people across ages (dated by TCRdb to about 2015). Background for the entire study: In model experiments, roughly one uniquely barcoded TCR beta cDNA molecule per two T cells was captured by template switching. To track age-related changes in TCR beta repertoire diversity, the study relied on deep sequencing normalized with unique cDNA molecular identifiers. The donors were divided into four age groups: young (average approximately 17 years), middle-aged (around 37), aged (approximately 62) and long-lived (roughly 82). To avoid experimental bias, donors of different ages were randomly spread across the sequencing lanes. Using the same blood draw, the study looked at two additional independent replicas of 1 million unique cDNA reads for two donors, one aged 18 to 30 and the other aged 80 or older.

The investigation overall reported the following: Conclusive comparison of naive and antigen-experienced compartments was prevented by the profiling of bulk unsorted PBMCs. There was a strong correlation between observed TCR beta diversity and the percentage of naive T cells measured by flow cytometry. Estimates of total diversity from one million sequenced T cells were regarded as lower bounds and underestimates. The long-lived group showed more naive CD4+ T cells, fewer expanded clones and increased TCR diversity than the aged group, suggesting age selection. Donor CMV infection status was unknown, potentially confounding age-related changes in expanded clonotypes. As age increased, observed TCR beta diversity per million T cells dropped in a roughly linear way, and a significant reduction was already evident by age about 36.

This clonotype was observed a handful of times. The antigen it recognizes is unknown. No base qualities exist here, and no much larger clone lies one base off it. The germline V gene yields MDHEN for CDR1 and SYDVKM for CDR2. From cysteine to phenylalanine, the CDR3 is 14 amino acids long. Kept here is only the CDR3 DNA, which spans 42 bases and is read in frame from base 1. V is pared back by 6 bases and J by 7 bases, with 16 bases lying between the germline termini. The library was generated by 5' RACE. TCRdb shows the sequencer as Illumina HiSeq 2500. A second PCR of 7 to 11 cycles was performed with a sample-barcoded 5' primer and a J-beta primer mix. Each TCR beta cDNA molecule received a unique molecular identifier from a template-switch 5' adaptor carrying 12 random nucleotides. At least 2.5 million CDR3-containing paired-end reads were obtained from each sample. First-strand cDNA was synthesized from all RNA with the Mint cDNA synthesis kit, primed by a TRBC-specific oligonucleotide. All cDNA was treated with uracil-DNA glycosylase and then went through a first 18-cycle PCR with the universal primers M1SS and BC2_uni_R. The authors' pipeline ran thus. For normalization, 1 million high-quality reads, each with a distinct molecular identifier, were randomly selected from each sample. Reads sharing molecular identifiers were discarded rather than binned into consensus sequences. CDR3 identification, clonotype clustering and error correction used MiTCR with a Q25 quality threshold and the strictest error-elimination algorithm. Lower-bound total TCR beta diversity was estimated with a nonparametric unseen species model using Euler transformation. TCRdb ran its own pipeline on the public reads, namely fastp trimming at Q25 and MiXCR clone calling, and kept in-frame beta chains. Each CDR3 protein gets just one entry, which takes the most common genes and DNA from the rows behind it. These V and J calls derive from TCRdb rather than the authors' analysis. The sample table contains about 1.1 million distinct CDR3 sequences; only one count was recorded for roughly two fifths of them. Around 14% of the sample comes from the top ten.

Systemically healthy Caucasian individuals from Russia, around 38 in total and aged about 6 to 90 years, were included as donors. About 9.6 milliliters of peripheral blood were collected from each donor into EDTA-treated Vacutainer tubes. Ficoll-Paque density-gradient centrifugation was used to isolate PBMCs, with at least 6.5 million per sample. Trizol reagent was used to extract total RNA from the PBMCs, yielding at least 6 micrograms per sample. The percentages of naive CD45RAhigh/CD27high T cells were determined by flow cytometry on a PBMC aliquot from every donor. The TCR originated in a man aged 18 to 35 in good health. The rearranged chain carries TRBV28 and TRBJ1-5, with TRBD1 as a weak D call on 6 bases. The sample taken for sequencing was blood. The DNA sequence is given as TGTGCCAGCAGACCTTTACACAGGGACCAGCCCCAGCATTTT. This codes for CASRPLHRDQPQHF.